This T cell receptor beta chain was documented in a study of T cell repertoires in cytomegalovirus infection. This CDR3 is 14 amino acids long. The ends were cut back, 5 bases at V and 7 bases at J, with 14 bases in the middle. Germline CDR1 is SEHNR and CDR2 is FQNEAQ (reference sequence). The sample holds a few counts of this clonotype. What it recognizes is unknown. TCRdb itself ran the reads through MiXCR, one entry per CDR3 protein. The data hold about 890,000 distinct CDR3 sequences, with around 29% observed a single time. The sample was cultured CD8+ T cells from PBMCs, taken from culture after CMV antigen stimulation. This TCR derives from a human donor in good health (CMV status not recorded). Some clones in this sample may be carry-over from other donors' samples. The chain couples TRBV7-9 to TRBJ1-4, with D hard to call. CDR3 protein: CASSHSGDGEKLFF. CDR3 DNA: TGTGCCAGCAGCCATTCAGGTGACGGTGAAAAACTGTTTTTT.